The T cell receptor (beta chain) under discussion was sequenced for a study of T cell responses to AZD1222 COVID-19 vaccine. Assay used: immunoSEQ multiplex PCR; TCRdb lists only in-frame clones, some missing. The sample includes tens of thousands of clones, 65% to 90% seen only once; the top ten take 6.9%. Germline V gene data show CDR1 as KGHSH and CDR2 as LQKENI. The CDR3 runs 18 residues. Trimming took 0 bases from V and 10 from J, leaving 22 bases between them. The sequenced sample was peripheral blood, obtained 28 days after the second AZD1222 dose. The chain couples TRBV18 to TRBJ1-6, with a tentative D call TRBD1 (5 bases). This TCR was recovered from an adult who received the AZD1222 COVID-19 vaccine. This CDR3 reads CASSPPWGSAEGKSPLHF. The CDR3 DNA reads TGTGCCAGCTCACCACCGTGGGGGTCGGCGGAGGGGAAGTCACCCCTCCACTTT.